This T cell receptor (beta chain) is drawn from a study of glioma-infiltrating T cells after dendritic cell vaccination. Germline V gives CDR1 SEHNR, CDR2 FQNEAQ (reference sequence). V lost 1 base to trimming and J lost 7 bases; unmatched junction nucleotides: 3. The CDR3 has 14 residues. Profiling relied on immunoSEQ multiplex PCR, and the TCRdb table lists in-frame clones only, not all of them. This sample yields just over 95,000 clones, of which 79% are seen a single time; around 6% belongs to the top ten. The receptor was isolated from a human donor with glioblastoma. The rearrangement uses TRBV7-9 and TRBJ1-4; 7 bases line up with TRBD1. This material consisted of blood, taken before dendritic cell vaccination. CDR3 region: CASSLEGGSEKLFF. In DNA form, the CDR3 reads TGTGCCAGCAGCTTAGAAGGGGGCTCTGAAAAACTGTTTTTT.